The 9 T cell receptor beta chains below all came from one sample that was sequenced in a study of a mutant IDH1 vaccine in newly diagnosed glioma. Assay used: immunoSEQ multiplex PCR; TCRdb lists only in-frame clones, some missing. The data show approximately 76,000 clones, about 91% seen once. No antigen has been identified for these receptors. Documented time point: week 5, during vaccination. A 20-mer mutant IDH1 peptide at 300 ug was injected subcutaneously with topical imiquimod. This sample comprised PBMCs, obtained from a glioma patient whose treatment included an IDH1 peptide vaccine. These receptors originate from a woman between 50 and 59 years old with glioma.

The rearrangement uses TRBV6-5 and TRBJ2-2; TRBD2 matches at 10 bases. V shed 6 bases and J 7 bases; nucleotides not matched to a gene: 8. The CDR3 runs to 15 residues. The germline CDR1 and CDR2 sequences are MNHEY and SVGAGI. The CDR3 is CASRTTSGRDGELFF. CDR3 nucleotides: TGTGCCAGCAGGACGACTAGCGGGCGCGACGGGGAGCTGTTTTTT.

The rearrangement joins TRBV4-2 to TRBJ2-5; 9 bases line up with TRBD1. CDR1 and CDR2 from the germline V gene are LGHNA and YNFKEQ. The CDR3 has 14 residues. Trimming cost V 4 bases and J 5 bases; bases outside gene matches: 5. The CDR3 DNA is TGTGCCAGCAGCCGGACAGGGGCTGGGGAGACCCAGTACTTC. This gives the protein CASSRTGAGETQYF.

This chain joins TRBV2 and TRBJ2-3; 12 bases are a match to TRBD2. The CDR3 runs to 16 residues. The ends lost 7 bases at V and 4 bases at J; junction bases unmatched: 9. From germline, CDR1 is SNHLY and CDR2 FYNNEI. In DNA, the CDR3 is TGTGCCAGCATCAACCCTCTAGCGGGAGGGGCAGATACGCAGTATTTT. Its translation is CASINPLAGGADTQYF. Complete variable domain (other parts from reference TRBV2 and TRBJ2-3): EPEVTQTPSHQVTQMGQEVILRCVPISNHLYFYWYRQILGQKVEFLVSFYNNEISEKSEIFDDQFSVERPDGSNFTLKIRSTKLEDSAMYFCASINPLAGGADTQYFGPGTRLTVL.

The J gene is TRBJ2-4, the V gene TRBV2; 8 nucleotides align to TRBD1. Per germline, CDR1 SNHLY and CDR2 FYNNEI. With 7 bases clipped from V and 4 bases from J, the junction kept 3 bases outside the gene matches. The CDR3 extends over 13 amino acids. CDR3 in DNA: TGTGCCAGCACCGGACAGGGTAAAAACATTCAGTACTTC. This codes for CASTGQGKNIQYF.

The V gene is TRBV4-1, the J gene TRBJ1-3; no firm D call. This CDR3 contains 17 residues. V lost 0 bases to trimming and J lost 0 bases, with 12 bases between them. From germline, CDR1 is MGHRA and CDR2 YSYEKL. The CDR3: CASSQDWTTSSGNTIYF. CDR3 nucleotide sequence: TGCGCCAGCAGCCAAGACTGGACGACGAGCTCTGGAAACACCATATATTTT.

V gene TRBV7-8 combines with J gene TRBJ1-1, with 7 nucleotides matching TRBD1. Trimming at V came to 1 base and at J to 4 bases, leaving 3 bases not matched to a gene. CDR3 length equals 14 residues. CDR1 is SGHVS, CDR2 FQNEAQ, per germline. This chain's CDR3 is CASSLDRGGTEAFF. CDR3 bases: TGTGCCAGCAGCTTAGACAGGGGAGGCACTGAAGCTTTCTTT.

The chain recombines TRBV19 with TRBJ2-7; no clear D gene. CDR3 length equals 15 residues. CDR1 and CDR2 from the germline V gene are LNHDA and SQIVND (reference sequence). V lost 0 bases, J lost 0 bases, and 9 bases lay in between. This CDR3 is CASSIDWARSYEQYF. As DNA, the CDR3 is TGTGCCAGTAGTATAGATTGGGCCCGCTCCTACGAGCAGTACTTC.

This clone was seen only once. The chain recombines TRBV6-9 with TRBJ2-7, with D tentatively TRBD1 (7 bases). Germline CDR1 reads MNHGY; CDR2 reads SVAAGI. The length of the CDR3 is 14 residues. V lost 3 bases, J lost 1 base, and 10 bases lay in between. The CDR3 loop reads CASSYQGGSYEQYF. In DNA, the CDR3 is TGTGCCAGCAGTTACCAGGGGGGTTCCTACGAGCAGTACTTC.

The chain uses TRBV19 and TRBJ2-2; tentative D call: TRBD2 (5 bases). The length of the CDR3 is 11 residues. The V gene lost 8 bases and the J gene lost 8 bases, with 9 bases spanning the gap. Germline V gene data show CDR1 as LNHDA and CDR2 as SQIVND (reference sequence). For the CDR3, the DNA is TGTGCCAGTGGCCCGGGAGGGGAGCTGTTTTTT. Amino acids: CASGPGGELFF.